This T cell receptor (beta chain) was identified during a study of T cells after yellow fever vaccination. This clonotype was counted only a few times. What it binds is unknown. A 5'RACE template-switching step, the method used to make TCR cDNA, added a universal primer site and UMIs. Using its own MiXCR run on the 5' RACE reads, TCRdb lists one record per CDR3 protein. Counted here are some 390,000 distinct CDR3 sequences, about 19% occurring once; the ten biggest clones make up roughly 19%. The study, taken as a whole, reports: Most primary-vaccination clones recurred post-booster (approximately 95% CD4, around 90% CD8). A small proportion of clonotypes was detected in both the CD4 and CD8 compartments.

The V gene's germline CDR1 is LGHNA and CDR2 YSLEER. The V end was cut by 0 bases, the J end by 8 bases, with 10 bases between. The CDR3 totals 13 residues. The V call is TRBV4-3, the J call TRBJ1-2; no clear D gene. This clonotype was sampled from a man aged 18 to 29 who received the YFV17D yellow fever vaccine. This sample comprised PBMCs, obtained before the yellow fever booster vaccination. This CDR3 reads CASSQDGTRGYTF. In DNA, the CDR3 is TGCGCCAGCAGCCAAGATGGAACCAGGGGCTACACCTTC.